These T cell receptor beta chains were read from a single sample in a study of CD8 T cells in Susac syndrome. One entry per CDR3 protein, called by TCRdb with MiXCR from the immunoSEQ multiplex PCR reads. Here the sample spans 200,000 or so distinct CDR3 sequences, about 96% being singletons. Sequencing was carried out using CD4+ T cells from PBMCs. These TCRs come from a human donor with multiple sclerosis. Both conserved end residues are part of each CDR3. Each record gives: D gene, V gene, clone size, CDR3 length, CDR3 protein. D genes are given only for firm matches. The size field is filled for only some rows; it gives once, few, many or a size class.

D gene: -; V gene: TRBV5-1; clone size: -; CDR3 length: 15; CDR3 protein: CASSLSPSTEETQYF
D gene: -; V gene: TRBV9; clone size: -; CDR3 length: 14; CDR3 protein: CASSKQGSLEKLFF
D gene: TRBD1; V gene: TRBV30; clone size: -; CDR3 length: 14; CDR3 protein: CAWSVGGAGSPLHF
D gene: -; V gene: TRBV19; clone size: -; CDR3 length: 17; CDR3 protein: CASSIHATGARKNIQYF
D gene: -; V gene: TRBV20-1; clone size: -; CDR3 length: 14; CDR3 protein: CSAPRRGGTDTQYF
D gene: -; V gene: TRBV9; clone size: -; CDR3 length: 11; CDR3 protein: CASSDENIQYF
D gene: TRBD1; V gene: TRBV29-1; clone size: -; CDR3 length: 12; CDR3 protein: CSAGTGIYEQYF
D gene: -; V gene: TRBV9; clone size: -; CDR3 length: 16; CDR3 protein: CASSVEAGAGANVLTF
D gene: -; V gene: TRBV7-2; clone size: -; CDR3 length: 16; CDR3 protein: CASSLEGGVRTDTQYF
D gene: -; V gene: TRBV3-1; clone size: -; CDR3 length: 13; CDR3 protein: CASSQATGTTQFF
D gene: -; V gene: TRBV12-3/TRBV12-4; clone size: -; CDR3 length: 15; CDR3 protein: CASSLVRGVGETQYF
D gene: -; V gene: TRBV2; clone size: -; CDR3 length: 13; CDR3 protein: CASSDGYYGKLFF
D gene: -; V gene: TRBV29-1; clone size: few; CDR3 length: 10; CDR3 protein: CSVGGSEQYF
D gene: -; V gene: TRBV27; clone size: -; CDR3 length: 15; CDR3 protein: CASSLSWGRIDTQYF
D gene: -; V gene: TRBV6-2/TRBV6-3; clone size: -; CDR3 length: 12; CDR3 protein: CASRAQSYGYTF
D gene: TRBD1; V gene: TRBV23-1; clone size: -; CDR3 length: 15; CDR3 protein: CATTIPGQKCNEQYF
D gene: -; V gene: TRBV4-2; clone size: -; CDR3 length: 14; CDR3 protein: CASSQVGYGYEQYF
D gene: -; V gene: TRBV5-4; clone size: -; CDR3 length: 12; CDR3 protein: CASSVGRYEQYF
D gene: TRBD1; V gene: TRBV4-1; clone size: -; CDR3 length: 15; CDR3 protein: CASSLRDRGSDTQYF
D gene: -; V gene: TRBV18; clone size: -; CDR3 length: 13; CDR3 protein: CASSPNTGDEQYF
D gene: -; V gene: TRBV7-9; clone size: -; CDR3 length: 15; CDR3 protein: CASSSPTASSYEQYF